The 6 T cell receptor beta chains listed next were all sequenced from one sample in a study of CD8 T cells in ankylosing spondylitis. TCRdb reprocessed the 5' RACE reads with MiXCR, giving one entry per CDR3 protein. Of some 350,000 distinct CDR3 sequences in the sample, roughly 14% were seen once. The sample consisted of blood, either unsorted or a sorted T cell fraction (not recorded which). The receptors shown here come from a male donor with ankylosing spondylitis or in good health (not recorded which).

V gene TRBV20-1 combines with J gene TRBJ2-1; D may be TRBD1 (7 bases). Trimming stripped 6 bases from V and 8 bases from J, with 14 bases between. Germline V lookup: CDR1 DFQATT, CDR2 SNEGSKA (reference sequence). The CDR3 consists of 12 residues. CDR3 in amino acids: CSAEGQFDEQFF. CDR3 in DNA: TGCAGTGCGGAGGGACAGTTTGATGAGCAGTTCTTC.

This chain links TRBV2 with TRBJ2-5; D may be TRBD1 (6 bases). The length of the CDR3 is 13 residues. Germline assignment: CDR1 SNHLY and CDR2 FYNNEI. Trimming took 4 bases from V and 5 from J, leaving 11 bases between them. Here the CDR3 reads CASSVGGWETQYF. The CDR3 DNA sequence: TGTGCCAGCAGTGTTGGGGGCTGGGAGACCCAGTACTTC.

The rearrangement joins TRBV3-1 to TRBJ1-2, with TRBD1 matching over 8 bases. With 4 bases clipped from V and 4 bases from J, the junction kept 2 bases outside the gene matches. The CDR3 is 13 amino acids. Germline CDR1 reads LGHDT; CDR2 reads YNNKEL (reference sequence). The CDR3 protein is CASSPTGAYGYTF. CDR3 DNA sequence: TGTGCCAGCAGCCCGACAGGGGCCTATGGCTACACCTTC.

V gene TRBV12-3 or TRBV12-4 combines with J gene TRBJ2-6, with D possibly called TRBD1 or TRBD2 (5 bases each). This CDR3 is 17 amino acids long. V was pared by 11 bases and J by 0 bases, with 20 bases between. The CDR3 region is CAFSDRDRYSGANVLTF. The DNA of the CDR3 is TGTGCCTTCAGCGACCGGGACCGATACTCTGGGGCCAACGTCCTGACTTTC.

The sample holds a few counts of this clonotype. This chain uses TRBV5-5 with TRBJ1-1; no definite D call. This CDR3 contains 13 residues. Germline V lookup: CDR1 SGHKS, CDR2 YYEKEE (reference sequence). Trimming left V 4 bases short and J 2 bases short, with 9 bases between. The CDR3 loop reads CASSRSHNTEAFF. CDR3 DNA: TGTGCCAGCAGCCGTAGCCACAACACTGAAGCTTTCTTT.

The genes are TRBV11-2 and TRBJ2-3; TRBD2 matches 10 bases. Germline CDR1 is SGHAT and CDR2 is FQNNGV. This CDR3 is 15 amino acids long. The V segment lost 3 bases and the J segment 5 bases; nucleotides outside the gene matches: 5. CDR3 nucleotides: TGTGCCAGCAGCTTTAGCGGGAGGCGGGAAGATACGCAGTATTTT. Translated, it gives CASSFSGRREDTQYF.